This record looks at one T cell receptor beta chain sequence and its context. Its antigen is not identified. A process of 5'RACE template switching, which added a universal primer site and UMIs, was used to make TCR cDNA. TCRdb redid the calling of the 5' RACE reads with MiXCR, one entry per CDR3 protein. The sample holds approximately 74,000 distinct CDR3 sequences, roughly 6.9% seen once. The CDR3 loop spans 13 amino acids. V shed 10 bases and J shed 0 bases, with 13 bases lying between them. Germline lookup yields CDR1 MNHNS and CDR2 SASEGT. This record belongs to a study of T cells after yellow fever vaccination. Study in general: The SMART-Seq v4 Ultra Low Input method served to prepare the low-cell-number fractions. Findings of the study overall: Most clones from primary vaccination were detected again post-booster (roughly 96% CD4, 70% to 90% CD8). The study found a weaker secondary response that peaked faster, day 5 versus 15.

The sequenced sample was CD8+ T cells sorted from PBMCs, obtained around 5 days after the first yellow fever vaccination. The chain links TRBV6-1 to TRBJ2-7; D might be TRBD1 or TRBD2, each matching 5 bases. The receptor's source is a man aged 18 to 30 who received the YFV17D yellow fever vaccine. The CDR3 reads CANRGESSYEQYF. The CDR3 DNA follows: TGTGCCAACCGAGGGGAGAGCTCCTACGAGCAGTACTTC.